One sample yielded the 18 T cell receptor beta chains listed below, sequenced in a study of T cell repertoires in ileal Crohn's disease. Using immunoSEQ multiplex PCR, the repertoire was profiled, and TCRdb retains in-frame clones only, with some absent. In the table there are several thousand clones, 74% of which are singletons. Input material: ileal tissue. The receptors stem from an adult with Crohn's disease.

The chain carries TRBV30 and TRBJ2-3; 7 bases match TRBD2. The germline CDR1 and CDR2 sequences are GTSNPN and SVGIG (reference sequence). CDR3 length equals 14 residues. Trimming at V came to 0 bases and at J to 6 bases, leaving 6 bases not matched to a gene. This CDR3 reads CAWSVRQLADTQYF. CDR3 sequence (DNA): TGTGCCTGGAGTGTTCGGCAACTAGCGGATACGCAGTATTTT.

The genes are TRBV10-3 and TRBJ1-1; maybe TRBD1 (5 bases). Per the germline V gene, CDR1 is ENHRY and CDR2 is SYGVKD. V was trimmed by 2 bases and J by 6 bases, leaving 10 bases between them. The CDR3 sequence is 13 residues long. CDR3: CAISEGGEPEAFF. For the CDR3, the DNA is TGTGCCATCAGTGAGGGAGGGGAGCCTGAAGCTTTCTTT.

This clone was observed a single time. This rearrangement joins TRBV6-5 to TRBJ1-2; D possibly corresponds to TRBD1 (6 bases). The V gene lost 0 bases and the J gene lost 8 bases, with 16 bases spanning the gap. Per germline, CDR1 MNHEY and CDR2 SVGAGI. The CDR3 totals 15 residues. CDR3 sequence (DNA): TGTGCCAGCAGTTACTCCCGGGGCAGGGGAAAGGGCTACACCTTC. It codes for CASSYSRGRGKGYTF.

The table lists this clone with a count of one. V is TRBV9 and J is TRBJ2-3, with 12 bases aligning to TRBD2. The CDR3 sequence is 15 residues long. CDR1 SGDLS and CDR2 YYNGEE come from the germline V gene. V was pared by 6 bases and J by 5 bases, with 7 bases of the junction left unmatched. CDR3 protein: CASTLAGGPGDTQYF. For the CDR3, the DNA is TGTGCCAGCACCCTAGCGGGGGGGCCGGGAGATACGCAGTATTTT.

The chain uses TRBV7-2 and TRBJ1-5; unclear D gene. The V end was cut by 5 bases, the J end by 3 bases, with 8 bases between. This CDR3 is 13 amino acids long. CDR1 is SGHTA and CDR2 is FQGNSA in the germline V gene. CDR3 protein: CASSIRTNQPQHF. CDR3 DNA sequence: TGTGCCAGCAGCATTAGAACCAATCAGCCCCAGCATTTT.

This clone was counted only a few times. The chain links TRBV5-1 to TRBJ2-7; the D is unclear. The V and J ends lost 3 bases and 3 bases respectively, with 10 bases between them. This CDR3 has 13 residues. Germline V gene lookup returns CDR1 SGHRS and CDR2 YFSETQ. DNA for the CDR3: TGCGCCAGCAGCTCCCTGACGGGCTACGAGCAGTACTTC. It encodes CASSSLTGYEQYF.

The CDR3 bases are TGTGCCAGCAGCTCCCGGGGGAACACCGGGGAGCTGTTTTTT. Its translation is CASSSRGNTGELFF. The genes are TRBV7-3 and TRBJ2-2; maybe TRBD2 (5 bases). CDR1 is SGHTA and CDR2 is FQGTGA in the germline V gene. This CDR3 region has 14 residues. Trimming removed 4 bases from V and 1 base from J, with 7 bases in between.

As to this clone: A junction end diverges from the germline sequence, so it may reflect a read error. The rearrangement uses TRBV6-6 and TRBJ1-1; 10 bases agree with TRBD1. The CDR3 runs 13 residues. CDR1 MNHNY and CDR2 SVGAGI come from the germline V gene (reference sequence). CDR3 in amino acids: CASSFSILPGQGF. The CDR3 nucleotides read TGTGCCAGCAGTTTCTCAATACTTCCGGGACAGGGGTTT.

CDR3 loop: CASSELMGYTF. The CDR3 bases are TGTGCCAGCAGTGAACTAATGGGCTACACCTTC. The V and J genes are TRBV6-1 and TRBJ1-2, with D unresolved. The CDR3 is made up of 11 amino acids. Germline CDR1 is MNHNS and CDR2 is SASEGT. Deletions cut 2 bases from V and 8 bases from J, with 6 bases between.

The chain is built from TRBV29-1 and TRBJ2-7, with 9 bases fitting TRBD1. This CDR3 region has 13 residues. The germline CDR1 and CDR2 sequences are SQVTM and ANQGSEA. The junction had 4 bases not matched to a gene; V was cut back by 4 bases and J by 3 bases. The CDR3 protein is CSVGRDRDYEQYF. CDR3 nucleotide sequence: TGCAGCGTTGGCCGGGACAGGGACTACGAGCAGTACTTC.

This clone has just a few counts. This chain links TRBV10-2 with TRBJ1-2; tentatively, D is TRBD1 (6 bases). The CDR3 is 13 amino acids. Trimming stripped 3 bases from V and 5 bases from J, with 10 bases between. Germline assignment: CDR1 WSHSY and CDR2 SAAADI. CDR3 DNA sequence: TGCGCCAGCAGTGAAGCGGGGGCGTATGGCTACACCTTC. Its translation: CASSEAGAYGYTF.

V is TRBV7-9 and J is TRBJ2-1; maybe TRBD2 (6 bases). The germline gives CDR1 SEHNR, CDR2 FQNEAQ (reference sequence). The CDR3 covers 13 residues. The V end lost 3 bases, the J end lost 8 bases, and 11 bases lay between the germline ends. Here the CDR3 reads CASSFGGIHEQFF. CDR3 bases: TGTGCCAGCAGCTTTGGCGGGATCCATGAGCAGTTCTTC.

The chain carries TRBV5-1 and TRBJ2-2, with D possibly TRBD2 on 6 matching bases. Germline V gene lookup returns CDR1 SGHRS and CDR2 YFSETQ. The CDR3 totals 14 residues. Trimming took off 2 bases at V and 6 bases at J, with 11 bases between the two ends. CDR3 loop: CASSFNPGAGELFF. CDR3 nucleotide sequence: TGCGCCAGCAGCTTCAACCCGGGGGCCGGGGAGCTGTTTTTT.

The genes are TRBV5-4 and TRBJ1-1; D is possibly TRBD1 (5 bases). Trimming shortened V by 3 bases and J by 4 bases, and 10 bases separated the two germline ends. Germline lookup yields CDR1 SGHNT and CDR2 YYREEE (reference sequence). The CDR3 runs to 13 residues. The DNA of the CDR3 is TGTGCCAGCAGCTACGTCCAGGGCACTGAAGCTTTCTTT. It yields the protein CASSYVQGTEAFF. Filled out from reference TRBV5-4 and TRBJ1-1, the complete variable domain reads ETGVTQSPTHLIKTRGQQVTLRCSSQSGHNTVSWYQQALGQGPQFIFQYYREEENGRGNFPPRFSGLQFPNYSSELNVNALELDDSALYLCASSYVQGTEAFFGQGTRLTVV.

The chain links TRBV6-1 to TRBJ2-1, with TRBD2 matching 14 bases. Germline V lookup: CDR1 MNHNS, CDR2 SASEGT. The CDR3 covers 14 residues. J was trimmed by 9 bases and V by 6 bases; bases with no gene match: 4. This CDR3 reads CASRGTSGGLEQFF. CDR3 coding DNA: TGTGCCAGCAGGGGGACTAGCGGGGGACTTGAGCAGTTCTTC.

CDR3 sequence (DNA): TGTGCCTGGAGTCCCCCGGGGAGAACTGAAGCTTTCTTT. Protein product: CAWSPPGRTEAFF. The chain joins TRBV30 to TRBJ1-1; the D is unclear. Germline V gene lookup returns CDR1 GTSNPN and CDR2 SVGIG (reference sequence). The CDR3 is 13 residues long. The germline V and J ends were trimmed by 2 bases and 5 bases, with 12 bases remaining between them. The full variable domain, with the rest looked up from reference TRBV30 and TRBJ1-1, is SQTIHQWPATLVQPVGSPLSLECTVEGTSNPNLYWYRQAAGRGLQLLFYSVGIGQISSEVPQNLSASRPQDRQFILSSKKLLLSDSGFYLCAWSPPGRTEAFFGQGTRLTVV.

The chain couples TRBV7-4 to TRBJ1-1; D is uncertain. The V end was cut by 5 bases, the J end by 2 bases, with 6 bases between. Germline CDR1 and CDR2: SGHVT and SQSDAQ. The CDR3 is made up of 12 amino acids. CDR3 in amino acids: CASSPLNTEAFF. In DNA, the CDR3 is TGTGCCAGCAGCCCTCTTAACACTGAAGCTTTCTTT.

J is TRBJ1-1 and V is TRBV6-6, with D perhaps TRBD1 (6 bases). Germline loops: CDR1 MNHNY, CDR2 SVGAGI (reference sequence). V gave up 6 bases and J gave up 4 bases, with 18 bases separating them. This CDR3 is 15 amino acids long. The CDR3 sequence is CASSPTIGGGTEAFF. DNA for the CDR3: TGTGCCAGCAGCCCTACGATAGGGGGGGGCACTGAAGCTTTCTTT.